The 30 T cell receptor beta chains below all came from one sample that was sequenced in a study of cytomegalovirus exposure and HLA in healthy donors (dated by TCRdb to about 2017). The receptor library was made with the immunoSEQ multiplex PCR assay. A mixture of 60 forward primers for TCR Vbeta segments and 13 reverse primers for TCR Jbeta segments was used in the multiplex PCR. Held by TCRdb, this immuneACCESS table contains in-frame sequences only and omits some clones. Under half of the omission traces to an unresolved V gene where checked; the cause of the rest is unknown. The sample yields around 100,000 clones; 55% to 70% were counted once. The top ten clonotypes cover about 2.2% of the sample. The source material was PBMCs. These receptors originate from a woman aged 30 to 39 in good health and CMV-seronegative.

This clone is a singleton in its sample. V usage is TRBV28 and J usage is TRBJ2-7; 7 bases map to TRBD2. V lost 2 bases to trimming and J lost 7 bases; unmatched junction nucleotides: 11. The CDR3 contains 15 residues. Germline V gene lookup returns CDR1 MDHEN and CDR2 SYDVKM. CDR3 bases: TGTGCCAGCAGTTTAACGGGACTACCGACGCGGGAGCAGTACTTC. Its protein product is CASSLTGLPTREQYF.

This clone was counted only a few times. This rearrangement joins TRBV19 to TRBJ2-7; the match to TRBD1 covers 7 bases. The V and J ends lost 5 bases and 3 bases, in that order; junction bases with no gene match: 10. The CDR3 spans 15 residues. Germline V gene sequence: CDR1 LNHDA, CDR2 SQIVND (reference sequence). For the CDR3, the DNA is TGTGCCAGTAGTGCCCCCCGGGACAGTATCTACGAGCAGTACTTC. Amino acids: CASSAPRDSIYEQYF.

The J gene is TRBJ2-7, the V gene TRBV10-3; maybe TRBD1 (5 bases). The V gene's germline CDR1 is ENHRY and CDR2 SYGVKD. The length of the CDR3 is 13 residues. V was shortened by 8 bases and J by 0 bases, with 11 bases between the two germline ends. This CDR3 reads CAIRATDSYEQYF. Here the CDR3 DNA reads TGTGCCATCCGAGCGACAGACTCCTACGAGCAGTACTTC.

In this sample, this clone turned up a few times. The rearrangement uses TRBV28 and TRBJ2-7; 7 nucleotides line up with TRBD2. The CDR3 is made up of 13 amino acids. V shed 4 bases, J shed 4 bases, and the junction held 4 bases outside the gene matches. Per the germline V gene, CDR1 is MDHEN and CDR2 is SYDVKM. This CDR3 reads CASSSGTKYEQYF. As DNA, the CDR3 is TGTGCCAGCAGTTCCGGGACTAAATACGAGCAGTACTTC.

This clone was found a few times. The chain is built from TRBV6-5 and TRBJ2-7, with 7 bases fitting TRBD1. Germline V gene data show CDR1 as MNHEY and CDR2 as SVGAGI. The V and J ends lost 4 bases and 0 bases, in that order; junction bases with no gene match: 3. This CDR3 contains 14 residues. DNA of the CDR3: TGTGCCAGCAGTTTTGACAGGGCCTCCTACGAGCAGTACTTC. Translated: CASSFDRASYEQYF.

The chain links TRBV27 to TRBJ1-5, with TRBD1 as a possible D gene (5 bases). V was shortened by 3 bases and J by 4 bases, with 10 bases between the two germline ends. From germline, CDR1 is MNHEY and CDR2 SMNVEV (reference sequence). The CDR3 sequence is 14 residues long. In nucleotides, the CDR3 is TGTGCCAGCAGTTTTACAGGAGAGAATCAGCCCCAGCATTTT. This codes for CASSFTGENQPQHF.

The chain uses TRBV11-3 and TRBJ2-7; D possibly corresponds to TRBD1 (5 bases). Germline V gives CDR1 SGHNT, CDR2 YENEEA. The V gene lost 3 bases and the J gene lost 6 bases, with 9 bases spanning the gap. This CDR3 is 12 amino acids long. The CDR3 protein is CASSFQGSEQYF. CDR3 DNA sequence: TGTGCCAGCAGCTTTCAGGGAAGCGAGCAGTACTTC.

This chain uses TRBV30 with TRBJ1-2, with a possible D match to TRBD1 (6 bases). The CDR3 totals 13 residues. Germline CDR1 is GTSNPN and CDR2 is SVGIG (reference sequence). The V end was cut by 4 bases, the J end by 5 bases, with 14 bases between. The CDR3: CAWTLTGSYGYTF. In DNA, the CDR3 is TGTGCCTGGACGCTAACAGGGTCGTATGGCTACACCTTC.

The chain uses TRBV11-2 and TRBJ2-1, with 10 nucleotides matching TRBD2. CDR1 is SGHAT, CDR2 FQNNGV, per germline. Germline trimming cut 5 bases from V and 5 bases from J; bases unmatched to any gene: 3. The CDR3 extends over 14 amino acids. The CDR3 bases are TGTGCCAGCAGCGCACTAGCGGGGAACAATGAGCAGTTCTTC. This sequence encodes CASSALAGNNEQFF.

This clone was observed a few times. The chain employs TRBV4-1 and TRBJ2-4; D is perhaps TRBD2 (6 bases). This CDR3 region has 18 residues. The germline V gene has CDR1 MGHRA and CDR2 YSYEKL. Trimming removed 2 bases from V and 8 bases from J, with 25 bases in between. DNA for the CDR3: TGCGCCAGCAGCCAAAAGTTAACTACGGGAGTATCCGGCTACATTCAGTACTTC. This sequence encodes CASSQKLTTGVSGYIQYF.

This clone was seen a handful of times. The chain employs TRBV10-1 and TRBJ2-7; tentatively, D is TRBD1 (5 bases). The V end was cut by 3 bases, the J end by 1 base, with 7 bases between. The CDR3 contains 13 residues. Germline assignment: CDR1 WNHNN and CDR2 SYGVQD (reference sequence). The CDR3 here is CASSDGASYEQYF. The DNA of the CDR3 is TGCGCCAGCAGTGATGGGGCTTCCTACGAGCAGTACTTC.

The gene calls are TRBV30 and TRBJ2-7, with no clear D. Germline V lookup: CDR1 GTSNPN, CDR2 SVGIG (reference sequence). The germline V and J ends were trimmed by 0 bases and 5 bases, with 11 bases remaining between them. This CDR3 comprises 13 residues. In DNA, the CDR3 is TGTGCCTGGAGTGTACTTTTGTCAAACGAGCAGTACTTC. Translation: CAWSVLLSNEQYF.

J is TRBJ2-7 and V is TRBV29-1, with 8 bases identical to TRBD1. CDR1 is SQVTM and CDR2 is ANQGSEA in the germline V gene. The CDR3 spans 16 residues. The ends lost 7 bases at V and 5 bases at J; junction bases unmatched: 19. The CDR3 region has the DNA TGCAGCGCCCTAATGAGGCGCCCAGGGGGCTTGGACGAGCAGTACTTC. Translation gives CSALMRRPGGLDEQYF.

The rearrangement links TRBV7-2 to TRBJ2-2; TRBD2 matches 14 bases. The junction had 7 bases not matched to a gene; V was cut back by 3 bases and J by 7 bases. Germline CDR1 and CDR2: SGHTA and FQGNSA. The CDR3 runs to 17 residues. The CDR3 loop is CASSFRLAGGVGGELFF. The CDR3 bases are TGTGCCAGCAGCTTCAGACTAGCGGGAGGGGTCGGCGGGGAGCTGTTTTTT.

This rearrangement joins TRBV4-1 to TRBJ2-3, with 7 bases that match TRBD2. V gave up 0 bases and J gave up 3 bases; unmatched junction bases: 9. This CDR3 spans 17 amino acids. CDR1 and CDR2 (germline): MGHRA, YSYEKL. This chain's CDR3 is CASSQDLSSGRTDTQYF. The DNA for the CDR3 is TGCGCCAGCAGCCAAGATCTGTCTAGCGGACGGACAGATACGCAGTATTTT.

This chain's CDR3 is CASSFLGAGPDNEQFF. DNA of the CDR3: TGTGCCAGCAGCTTCCTCGGCGCAGGCCCCGACAATGAGCAGTTCTTC. The rearrangement uses TRBV7-2 and TRBJ2-1; D is unresolved. This CDR3 has 16 residues. Germline V CDR1 and CDR2: SGHTA, FQGNSA. The ends were cut back, 3 bases at V and 5 bases at J, with 17 bases in the middle.

The V and J genes are TRBV9 and TRBJ1-1, with 9 bases aligning to TRBD1. CDR3 size: 14 residues. Trimming cost V 2 bases and J 3 bases; bases outside gene matches: 2. The germline V gene has CDR1 SGDLS and CDR2 YYNGEE. The CDR3 sequence is CASSVGDRDTEAFF. As DNA, the CDR3 is TGTGCCAGCAGCGTCGGGGACAGGGACACTGAAGCTTTCTTT.

V and J are TRBV28 and TRBJ2-3, with 12 positions matching TRBD1. V trimming: 1 base; J trimming: 4 bases; junction bases outside the gene matches: 6. The length of the CDR3 is 17 residues. Germline V gene data show CDR1 as MDHEN and CDR2 as SYDVKM. Here the CDR3 DNA reads TGTGCCAGCAGTTTATCCCGCGGGACAGGGGGCTCAGATACGCAGTATTTT. Its protein product is CASSLSRGTGGSDTQYF.

The V gene is TRBV10-3, the J gene TRBJ2-7, with 7 bases matching TRBD2. The CDR3 is made up of 20 amino acids. CDR1 is ENHRY and CDR2 is SYGVKD in the germline V gene. V gave up 2 bases and J gave up 0 bases; unmatched junction bases: 19. The CDR3 loop reads CAISEVGGRAVVAPSYEQYF. CDR3 bases: TGTGCCATCAGTGAGGTGGGAGGGCGAGCAGTAGTAGCACCCTCCTACGAGCAGTACTTC.

This clone was detected a few times. The rearrangement uses TRBV15 and TRBJ2-7; TRBD2 matches 7 bases. The CDR3 covers 15 residues. Germline V CDR1 and CDR2: LNHNV, YYDKDF (reference sequence). V was clipped by 5 bases and J by 2 bases; unmatched bases: 9. The CDR3 protein is CATSLGGSWTYEQYF. DNA for the CDR3: TGTGCCACCAGCTTAGGCGGGAGTTGGACCTACGAGCAGTACTTC.

The rearrangement uses TRBV18 and TRBJ2-7; a possible D gene is TRBD2 (6 bases). Trimming took 3 bases from V and 0 from J, leaving 15 bases between them. Germline CDR1 is KGHSH and CDR2 is LQKENI. CDR3 length: 16 residues. In DNA form, the CDR3 reads TGTGCCAGCTCACCCAATCCCCCCGGGAGCTCCTACGAGCAGTACTTC. It translates to CASSPNPPGSSYEQYF.

This clone has more than one count but fewer than ten. CDR3 sequence: CASSQDGEVRQPQHF. The CDR3 DNA follows: TGTGCCAGCAGCCAAGATGGTGAGGTCCGTCAGCCCCAGCATTTT. The rearrangement uses TRBV4-2 and TRBJ1-5, with D unclear. The germline CDR1 and CDR2 sequences are LGHNA and YNFKEQ. There are 15 residues in the CDR3. V was shortened by 0 bases and J by 6 bases, with 12 bases between the two germline ends.

For the CDR3, the DNA is TGTGCCATCAGTGTTAGCGGGATTGGTTCCTACGAGCAGTACTTC. Protein: CAISVSGIGSYEQYF. The gene calls are TRBV10-3 and TRBJ2-7; TRBD2 aligns across 8 bases. V shed 4 bases and J 1 base; nucleotides not matched to a gene: 6. This CDR3 has 15 residues. Germline assignment: CDR1 ENHRY and CDR2 SYGVKD.

This rearrangement joins TRBV27 to TRBJ2-7, with D maybe TRBD2 (5 bases). The V and J ends lost 0 bases and 5 bases respectively, with 14 bases between them. CDR1 and CDR2 (germline): MNHEY, SMNVEV (reference sequence). The CDR3 consists of 15 residues. The CDR3 loop reads CASSLSGPGIDEQYF. CDR3 coding DNA: TGTGCCAGCAGTTTATCGGGTCCGGGGATCGACGAGCAGTACTTC.

This clone has just a few counts. The V and J genes are TRBV28 and TRBJ1-2; the match to TRBD1 covers 12 bases. The CDR3 contains 15 residues. Germline loops: CDR1 MDHEN, CDR2 SYDVKM. After removal of 5 bases from V and 7 bases from J, the junction contained 8 bases not matched to a gene. The CDR3 nucleotides read TGTGCCAGCAGTCCCTGGGACAGGGGGCGGAGTGGCTACACCTTC. Translation gives CASSPWDRGRSGYTF.

V and J are TRBV30 and TRBJ2-7, with a weak D call TRBD2 (5 bases). Germline CDR1 is GTSNPN and CDR2 is SVGIG (reference sequence). There are 14 residues in the CDR3. V gave up 2 bases and J gave up 3 bases, with 14 bases separating them. This CDR3 reads CAWSLGSVHYEQYF. The CDR3, as DNA: TGTGCCTGGAGTCTTGGGAGCGTACACTACGAGCAGTACTTC.

V usage is TRBV5-1 and J usage is TRBJ2-7, with 11 nucleotides matching TRBD1. V was clipped by 4 bases and J by 7 bases; unmatched bases: 13. The germline CDR1 and CDR2 sequences are SGHRS and YFSETQ. The CDR3 sequence is 16 residues long. In DNA, the CDR3 is TGCGCCAGCAGCCCTAACCCCGGGACAGGGGGTCTTGAGCAGTACTTC. It specifies CASSPNPGTGGLEQYF.

The V gene is TRBV6-5, the J gene TRBJ1-3; tentatively, D is TRBD1 (6 bases). V lost 5 bases, J lost 2 bases, and 10 bases lay in between. There are 14 residues in the CDR3. CDR1 is MNHEY and CDR2 is SVGAGI in the germline V gene. This chain's CDR3 is CASSNRVTGNTIYF. CDR3 DNA sequence: TGTGCCAGCAGTAACAGGGTAACTGGAAACACCATATATTTT.

The rearrangement links TRBV30 to TRBJ1-1; a possible D gene is TRBD1 (5 bases). The CDR3 sequence is 13 residues long. Per germline, CDR1 GTSNPN and CDR2 SVGIG (reference sequence). The germline V and J ends were trimmed by 7 bases and 5 bases, with 17 bases remaining between them. The CDR3 region is CALDRGIGTEAFF. Here the CDR3 DNA reads TGTGCCTTGGATCGGGGGATCGGGACTGAAGCTTTCTTT. The full variable domain, rest sourced from reference TRBV30 and TRBJ1-1, is SQTIHQWPATLVQPVGSPLSLECTVEGTSNPNLYWYRQAAGRGLQLLFYSVGIGQISSEVPQNLSASRPQDRQFILSSKKLLLSDSGFYLCALDRGIGTEAFFGQGTRLTVV.

The chain uses TRBV7-2 and TRBJ1-2; D ambiguous. The CDR3 is 15 residues long. V was cut by 0 bases and J by 7 bases, with 15 bases left in between. Germline CDR1 is SGHTA and CDR2 is FQGNSA. Written as DNA, the CDR3 is TGTGCCAGCAGCTTAGCGGCGGCAGCTAAAGGTGGCTACACCTTC. Its protein is CASSLAAAAKGGYTF.